This is a list of T cell receptor beta chains from one sample in a study of shared clonotypes between healthy human individuals. Assay: immunoSEQ multiplex PCR; the TCRdb copy retains only in-frame clones and omits some. There are around 700,000 clones in the sample; about three quarters occur only once, and roughly 1.9% lies in the top ten. The sample taken for sequencing was memory CD4+ T cells sorted from blood. Source of these receptors: a woman aged 25 to 45 in good health. CDR3s leave out the opening cysteine and the closing phenylalanine or tryptophan. The order of the fields is CDR3 protein, D gene, clone size, J gene, V gene. The D gene is left open where the match is weak. Size tells how often a clone was seen (once, few, many) or the class of an expanded clone, and some rows leave it out.

cdr3_aa: ASSPGTVGNSNQPQH; d_call: .; clone_size: .; j_call: TRBJ1-5; v_call: TRBV5-1
cdr3_aa: SVDEGGSDTQY; d_call: .; clone_size: .; j_call: TRBJ2-3; v_call: TRBV29-1
cdr3_aa: ASKEAGTGTHEQY; d_call: TRBD1; clone_size: .; j_call: TRBJ2-7; v_call: TRBV2
cdr3_aa: AWSVRWSRNEQF; d_call: .; clone_size: .; j_call: TRBJ2-1; v_call: TRBV30
cdr3_aa: ASGYEQY; d_call: .; clone_size: .; j_call: TRBJ2-7; v_call: TRBV6-1
cdr3_aa: ASSEASGAEQY; d_call: .; clone_size: .; j_call: TRBJ2-7; v_call: TRBV25-1
cdr3_aa: ASQQGNNQPQH; d_call: TRBD1; clone_size: .; j_call: TRBJ1-5; v_call: TRBV7-9
cdr3_aa: SVEVQWAKNIQY; d_call: .; clone_size: .; j_call: TRBJ2-4; v_call: TRBV29-1
cdr3_aa: ASTGTSAYNEQF; d_call: TRBD2; clone_size: .; j_call: TRBJ2-1; v_call: TRBV11-1
cdr3_aa: ATHTTTGINQPQH; d_call: TRBD1; clone_size: once; j_call: TRBJ1-5; v_call: TRBV7-6
cdr3_aa: ASSGTGRETQY; d_call: TRBD1; clone_size: few; j_call: TRBJ2-5; v_call: TRBV2
cdr3_aa: ASSIYQGGLAGAEQY; d_call: TRBD2; clone_size: .; j_call: TRBJ2-7; v_call: TRBV7-2
cdr3_aa: ASSLVLAEETQY; d_call: .; clone_size: .; j_call: TRBJ2-5; v_call: TRBV7-8
cdr3_aa: ASSRGQATYEQY; d_call: TRBD1; clone_size: .; j_call: TRBJ2-7; v_call: TRBV7-9
cdr3_aa: ASSSTGLNNQPQH; d_call: .; clone_size: many; j_call: TRBJ1-5; v_call: TRBV4-1
cdr3_aa: ASSPRIAYEQY; d_call: .; clone_size: .; j_call: TRBJ2-7; v_call: TRBV28
cdr3_aa: ASRPQQGSYEQY; d_call: TRBD1; clone_size: once; j_call: TRBJ2-7; v_call: TRBV6-6
cdr3_aa: ASRKGQGAYEQY; d_call: TRBD1; clone_size: .; j_call: TRBJ2-7; v_call: TRBV27
cdr3_aa: ASTTGDQPQH; d_call: TRBD1; clone_size: .; j_call: TRBJ1-5; v_call: TRBV6-6
cdr3_aa: ASSRGGDKSNQPQH; d_call: .; clone_size: .; j_call: TRBJ1-5; v_call: TRBV7-9
cdr3_aa: SVDGTGSHEQY; d_call: .; clone_size: .; j_call: TRBJ2-7; v_call: TRBV29-1
cdr3_aa: ASSVGHGGDTGELF; d_call: .; clone_size: .; j_call: TRBJ2-2; v_call: TRBV9
cdr3_aa: ATSRPGQGYEQY; d_call: TRBD1; clone_size: .; j_call: TRBJ2-7; v_call: TRBV15
cdr3_aa: ASSPRGQNTEAF; d_call: .; clone_size: once; j_call: TRBJ1-1; v_call: TRBV28
cdr3_aa: ASSPDPVNSGIKNEQY; d_call: TRBD2; clone_size: many; j_call: TRBJ2-7; v_call: TRBV19
cdr3_aa: ASSTHELRNEQF; d_call: .; clone_size: few; j_call: TRBJ2-1; v_call: TRBV28
cdr3_aa: ASSPPGTGLSYTQY; d_call: TRBD1; clone_size: .; j_call: TRBJ2-3; v_call: TRBV7-2
cdr3_aa: ASSLGRLGTGNTIY; d_call: .; clone_size: once; j_call: TRBJ1-3; v_call: TRBV28
cdr3_aa: STRDIYGYT; d_call: .; clone_size: .; j_call: TRBJ1-2; v_call: TRBV29-1
cdr3_aa: ASSEELRGTEQY; d_call: TRBD2; clone_size: .; j_call: TRBJ2-7; v_call: TRBV2
cdr3_aa: ASSGPLRTGELF; d_call: .; clone_size: once; j_call: TRBJ2-2; v_call: TRBV6-1